The 21 T cell receptor beta chains presented below share a single source sample, sequenced in a study of CD8 T cells in Susac syndrome. Random hexamers were used to reverse transcribe roughly 0.5 to 1 ug of RNA. MiXCR was run by TCRdb on the immunoSEQ multiplex PCR reads, yielding one entry per CDR3 protein. The repertoire has about 52,000 distinct CDR3 sequences, roughly 93% of them found once; the top ten carry less than 0.55%. Sequenced: CD8+ T cells from PBMCs. The origin of the receptors is a human donor with multiple sclerosis.

The V and J genes are TRBV9 and TRBJ2-7; D tentatively fits TRBD1 or TRBD2 (6 bases each). The CDR3 sequence is 14 residues long. Trimming cost V 4 bases and J 5 bases, with 16 bases left between them. The germline V gene has CDR1 SGDLS and CDR2 YYNGEE. CDR3 in amino acids: CASSLRGASDEQYF. The CDR3 DNA sequence: TGTGCCAGCAGCCTTAGGGGGGCGAGCGACGAGCAGTACTTC.

This chain links TRBV4-3 with TRBJ2-7, with 7 bases identical to TRBD1. The CDR3 sequence is 16 residues long. V was pared by 0 bases and J by 0 bases, with 5 bases of the junction left unmatched. The germline V gene has CDR1 LGHNA and CDR2 YSLEER. CDR3 amino acids: CASSQDNRGLSYEQYF. CDR3 nucleotide sequence: TGCGCCAGCAGCCAAGATAACAGGGGCCTCTCCTACGAGCAGTACTTC.

The chain has TRBV9 and TRBJ2-5; 7 nucleotides agree with TRBD2. Germline V gene sequence: CDR1 SGDLS, CDR2 YYNGEE. V shed 2 bases and J 1 base; nucleotides not matched to a gene: 5. This CDR3 has 15 amino acids. For the CDR3, the DNA is TGTGCCAGCAGCGTCCTAGCGGACTTCCAAGAGACCCAGTACTTC. This gives the protein CASSVLADFQETQYF.

The genes are TRBV6-2 or TRBV6-3 and TRBJ1-1, with 8 bases aligning to TRBD1. Trimming removed 6 bases from V and 4 bases from J; junction bases left unmatched: 10. The germline gives CDR1 MNHEY, CDR2 SVGEGT. The CDR3 contains 15 residues. The CDR3 loop reads CASRNPGQALTEAFF. CDR3 coding DNA: TGTGCCAGCAGGAACCCGGGACAGGCCCTCACTGAAGCTTTCTTT.

V is TRBV5-6 and J is TRBJ2-7; no definite D call. The ends were cut back, 0 bases at V and 6 bases at J, with 10 bases in the middle. There are 13 residues in the CDR3. The germline V gene has CDR1 SGHDT and CDR2 YYEEEE. This chain's CDR3 is CASSLGAMGEQYF. CDR3 DNA: TGTGCCAGCAGCTTGGGGGCTATGGGCGAGCAGTACTTC.

The chain is built from TRBV28 and TRBJ2-7; a possible D gene is TRBD2 (6 bases). CDR3 length: 14 residues. With 6 bases removed from V and 0 bases from J, the gap between germline ends came to 12 bases. Germline V gene data show CDR1 as MDHEN and CDR2 as SYDVKM. CDR3 DNA sequence: TGTGCCAGCAGCCCGGGACTGGACTCCTACGAGCAGTACTTC. Its protein product is CASSPGLDSYEQYF.

The V call is TRBV10-3, the J call TRBJ2-2; tentatively, D is TRBD2 (6 bases). V lost 4 bases, J lost 5 bases, and 17 bases lay in between. Germline CDR1 ENHRY, CDR2 SYGVKD. This CDR3 comprises 16 residues. CDR3 bases: TGTGCCATCAGTGCTTCGGGGGAGACCCGGACCGGGGAGCTGTTTTTT. Its protein is CAISASGETRTGELFF.

V is TRBV3-1 and J is TRBJ1-5; maybe TRBD1 (5 bases). Germline V CDR1 and CDR2: LGHDT, YNNKEL (reference sequence). Trimming removed 4 bases at V and 6 bases at J, with 16 bases between. The CDR3 runs to 15 residues. CDR3 region: CASSPLLGPGQPQHF. For the CDR3, the DNA is TGTGCCAGCAGCCCTTTGTTGGGGCCAGGTCAGCCCCAGCATTTT.

The chain links TRBV18 to TRBJ1-5; D not certain. V was pared by 2 bases and J by 1 base, with 12 bases between. Germline CDR1 is KGHSH and CDR2 is LQKENI. The CDR3 sequence is 16 residues long. CDR3 in DNA: TGTGCCAGCTCACCAGCCGGGTTGGGGAGCAATCAGCCCCAGCATTTT. Translated: CASSPAGLGSNQPQHF.

This clonotype turned up a few times. The chain has TRBV29-1 and TRBJ2-7; 9 bases map to TRBD1. This CDR3 is 14 amino acids long. V was pared by 6 bases and J by 5 bases, with 11 bases of the junction left unmatched. The germline gives CDR1 SQVTM, CDR2 ANQGSEA. The CDR3 region is CSVESGTGSDEQYF. For the CDR3, the DNA is TGCAGCGTCGAGTCGGGGACAGGGAGCGACGAGCAGTACTTC.

The chain links TRBV6-5 to TRBJ1-3; D is possibly TRBD1 (5 bases). The germline CDR1 and CDR2 sequences are MNHEY and SVGAGI. V was shortened by 2 bases and J by 4 bases, with 9 bases between the two germline ends. CDR3 length: 14 residues. The CDR3 DNA follows: TGTGCCAGCAGTTACATCAGGGCAGGAAACACCATATATTTT. It encodes CASSYIRAGNTIYF.

This clonotype occurred once. This rearrangement joins TRBV27 to TRBJ1-2, with D tentatively TRBD1 (5 bases). The germline V and J ends were trimmed by 2 bases and 5 bases, with 12 bases remaining between them. The CDR3 extends over 14 amino acids. The germline CDR1 and CDR2 sequences are MNHEY and SMNVEV (reference sequence). This chain's CDR3 is CASSLIGRGYGYTF. The CDR3 nucleotides read TGTGCCAGCAGTTTAATAGGCCGGGGGTATGGCTACACCTTC.

The V gene is TRBV6-4, the J gene TRBJ2-3, with 10 bases that match TRBD1. The CDR3 is made up of 15 amino acids. Germline V gives CDR1 MRHNA, CDR2 SNTAGT. V dropped 2 bases and J dropped 1; count of bases not matched to a gene: 0. The CDR3, as DNA: TGTGCCAGCAGTGACGGGACAGGGGGCACAGATACGCAGTATTTT. Translating it yields CASSDGTGGTDTQYF.

CDR3 in DNA: TGCAGTGCTAGAGATTCGGTCGAGCAGTTCTTC. As protein: CSARDSVEQFF. V gene TRBV20-1 combines with J gene TRBJ2-1; unclear D gene. The ends were cut back, 0 bases at V and 10 bases at J, with 7 bases in the middle. Germline values: CDR1 DFQATT, CDR2 SNEGSKA (reference sequence). CDR3 length equals 11 residues.

The chain links TRBV20-1 to TRBJ2-7, with TRBD1 identical over 8 bases. Trimming at V came to 1 base and at J to 6 bases, leaving 2 bases not matched to a gene. From germline, CDR1 is DFQATT and CDR2 SNEGSKA (reference sequence). This CDR3 is 12 amino acids long. CDR3 DNA sequence: TGCAGTGCTAGAGCTACAGGGGGCGAGCAGTACTTC. Its translation: CSARATGGEQYF.

The chain joins TRBV30 to TRBJ2-7; 12 nucleotides agree with TRBD1. Germline V lookup: CDR1 GTSNPN, CDR2 SVGIG (reference sequence). CDR3 length equals 16 residues. V trimming: 1 base; J trimming: 5 bases; junction bases outside the gene matches: 9. The CDR3 coding sequence is TGTGCCTGGAGTGACTCAGGGACAGGGGGCCCCAACGAGCAGTACTTC. Amino acid sequence: CAWSDSGTGGPNEQYF.

The chain combines TRBV4-1 with TRBJ1-5; D remains unclear. V was cut by 4 bases and J by 2 bases, with 12 bases left in between. The CDR3 extends over 15 amino acids. Per the germline V gene, CDR1 is MGHRA and CDR2 is YSYEKL. The CDR3 is CASSPGVTGNQPQHF. The CDR3 bases are TGCGCCAGCAGCCCTGGGGTAACGGGCAATCAGCCCCAGCATTTT.

The chain combines TRBV18 with TRBJ1-2; 7 positions agree with TRBD1. This CDR3 region has 14 residues. Germline CDR1 reads KGHSH; CDR2 reads LQKENI. Trimming cost V 3 bases and J 2 bases; bases outside gene matches: 3. CDR3 sequence reads: CASSPLQGNYGYTF. CDR3 DNA sequence: TGTGCCAGCTCACCCCTACAGGGGAACTATGGCTACACCTTC.

The rearrangement joins TRBV29-1 to TRBJ2-1; 11 nucleotides match TRBD1. The CDR3 length is 17 residues. The junction had 6 bases not matched to a gene; V was cut back by 1 base and J by 1 base. Per germline, CDR1 SQVTM and CDR2 ANQGSEA. The DNA for the CDR3 is TGCAGCGTTGAAGGCCACCGGGACAGGGGGTCCTACAATGAGCAGTTCTTC. This codes for CSVEGHRDRGSYNEQFF.

The V gene is TRBV30, the J gene TRBJ1-5; 7 nucleotides match TRBD1. Germline CDR1 is GTSNPN and CDR2 is SVGIG (reference sequence). This CDR3 has 14 residues. V lost 5 bases, J lost 0 bases, and 4 bases stayed unmatched. DNA of the CDR3: TGTGCCTGGGGGACAGAATATAGCAATCAGCCCCAGCATTTT. This sequence encodes CAWGTEYSNQPQHF.

As for this clonotype: Relative to the germline gene, one junction end is altered; a read error may explain this. V is TRBV7-2 and J is TRBJ2-5; 11 positions match TRBD2. CDR1 is SGHTA and CDR2 is FQGNSA in the germline V gene. The CDR3 extends over 16 amino acids. CDR3 bases: TGTGCCAGCACCTTACTAGCGGGAGTTACCCAAGAGACCCAGTACTTC. This gives the protein CASTLLAGVTQETQYF. Filled out from reference TRBV7-2 and TRBJ2-5, the complete variable domain reads GAGVSQSPSNKVTEKGKDVELRCDPISGHTALYWYRQSLGQGLEFLIYFQGNSAPDKSGLPSDRFSAERTGGSVSTLTIQRTQQEDSAVYLCASTLLAGVTQETQYFGPGTRLLVL.